The 5 T cell receptor beta chains presented below share a single source sample, sequenced in a study of PD-1 blockade in classical Hodgkin lymphoma. Time point described: cycle 4 day 1 (C4D1), after six to seven weeks of nivolumab. Each and every patient relapsed after autologous stem cell transplantation, and patients got differing brentuximab vedotin exposure. The data were produced by immunoSEQ multiplex PCR, yet TCRdb's version contains in-frame clones alone and is incomplete. The sample contains some 110,000 clones, around nine tenths of which appear only once. The sequences come from peripheral blood mononuclear cells (PBMCs), collected before the fourth cycle of nivolumab. Source of these receptors: a human donor with classical Hodgkin lymphoma.

The V gene is TRBV5-1, the J gene TRBJ2-7; 8 nucleotides match TRBD1. The CDR3 is 15 amino acids. Per the germline V gene, CDR1 is SGHRS and CDR2 is YFSETQ. V trimming: 5 bases; J trimming: 8 bases; junction bases outside the gene matches: 15. The chain's CDR3 is CASRGDGTGPGKQYF. CDR3 nucleotide sequence: TGCGCCAGCAGGGGGGATGGGACAGGTCCCGGGAAGCAGTACTTC.

Only one count was recorded for this clone. V gene TRBV19 combines with J gene TRBJ2-1, with 13 bases lining up with TRBD2. From germline, CDR1 is LNHDA and CDR2 SQIVND (reference sequence). Trimming cost V 7 bases and J 7 bases; bases outside gene matches: 13. The CDR3 contains 17 residues. CDR3 protein: CASIPTSGTSGTNEQFF. The CDR3 bases are TGTGCCAGTATCCCCACCTCCGGGACTAGCGGGACGAATGAGCAGTTCTTC.

This sequence joins TRBV6-5 and TRBJ1-1; unclear D gene. Trimming removed 5 bases at V and 0 bases at J, with 13 bases between. The CDR3 is 15 residues long. Germline V gene lookup returns CDR1 MNHEY and CDR2 SVGAGI. The CDR3 DNA reads as TGTGCCAGCAGTACGTTTGGGGTATTGAACACTGAAGCTTTCTTT. Amino acids: CASSTFGVLNTEAFF.

The chain employs TRBV15 and TRBJ1-1; D unresolved. Trimming cost V 1 base and J 6 bases, with 12 bases left between them. The germline gives CDR1 LNHNV, CDR2 YYDKDF (reference sequence). The CDR3 has 14 residues. The CDR3 reads CATSRVGSRPEAFF. In DNA, the CDR3 is TGTGCCACCAGCAGAGTGGGCTCCCGTCCTGAAGCTTTCTTT.

The chain joins TRBV10-2 to TRBJ2-1; 10 bases agree with TRBD1. Per germline, CDR1 WSHSY and CDR2 SAAADI. CDR3 length: 13 amino acids. The junction had 5 bases not matched to a gene; V was cut back by 5 bases and J by 10 bases. CDR3 protein: CASSSTGGREQFF. The CDR3 DNA reads as TGCGCCAGCAGTTCGACAGGGGGCAGGGAGCAGTTCTTC.